The source of this T cell receptor beta chain is a study of cytomegalovirus exposure and HLA in healthy donors. The study, taken as a whole, reports: A reported reduction in N-insertions relative to the roughly 610-donor mean was seen in an Asian-associated ancestry cluster in a later analysis. Information on immune exposure was restricted to one variable (CMV serostatus). A later analysis showed that HLA-associated TCR beta chains had undergone more clonal expansion than equally common others. Sequencing likely produced, as an artifact, a cluster of highly shared sequence variants.

The CDR3 has 14 residues. CDR1 and CDR2 (germline): MGHDK, SYGVNS. Primers included in the PCR were 60 Vbeta and 13 Jbeta primers. Data came from immunoSEQ multiplex PCR; TCRdb stores just in-frame clones and leaves some out. The data contain some 200,000 clones, approximately 70% of them singletons. Of note for this clone: What it binds is unknown. At one end the junction does not follow the germline gene, possibly because of a read error.

The genes are TRBV25-1 and TRBJ2-2; no clear D gene. The sequenced sample was PBMCs. The sequence derives from a woman between 25 and 40 years old in good health and CMV-seronegative. The CDR3, as DNA: TGTGCCGGCAGTGAACCCCAGAACACCGGGGAGCTGTTTTTT. It codes for CAGSEPQNTGELFF.